This T cell receptor (beta chain) was identified during a study of PD-L1 blockade in urothelial cancer. Study-wide background: The patients had undergone anywhere from 0 to 3 prior chemotherapy regimens. The researchers analyzed blood 3 weeks (second dose) and 6 weeks after treatment start. General study findings and limits: Better survival was predicted when blood TCR clonality before treatment fell below the median.

On this clone: Antigen specificity is unknown.

Trimming cost V 4 bases and J 7 bases, with 19 bases left between them. Germline assignment: CDR1 MNHEY and CDR2 SMNVEV (reference sequence). This CDR3 is built from 16 residues. Method: immunoSEQ multiplex PCR; TCRdb's copy keeps in-frame clones and lacks some. The sample includes about 44,000 clones, 82% seen only once; the top ten take 3% to 3.5%. This chain links TRBV27 with TRBJ2-2; D is possibly TRBD2 (9 bases). The sample was PBMCs, taken around atezolizumab (anti-PD-L1) treatment. The origin of this receptor is a man aged 70-80 years with urothelial cancer. The DNA for the CDR3 is TGTGCCAGCAGTTCCCCCTCTAGCGGGACAGGCGGGGAGCTGTTTTTT. Translating it yields CASSSPSSGTGGELFF.